This T cell receptor (beta chain) was identified during a study of blood T cell repertoires in COVID-19. Study-level information: Both acute and convalescent COVID-19 samples were obtained from the United States, Italy and Spain.

The assay was immunoSEQ multiplex PCR, and TCRdb's table has in-frame clones only and misses some. The top ten hold roughly a tenth of the sample, which has approximately 330,000 clones, roughly 89% seen once. In germline, CDR1 is SNHLY, CDR2 FYNNEI. J gave up 6 bases and V 4 bases, and 8 bases lay outside the gene matches. CDR3 size: 15 residues. The sample comprised peripheral blood. The chain joins TRBV2 to TRBJ1-4; 7 bases line up with TRBD1. The sequence derives from a man younger than 45 with COVID-19, enrolled during active disease. DNA for the CDR3: TGTGCCAGCAGTGGTTCCCGGGACAGATATGAAAAACTGTTTTTT. This gives the protein CASSGSRDRYEKLFF.